One sample yielded the 21 T cell receptor beta chains listed below, sequenced in a study of STAT5B mutations in CD4+ large granular lymphocyte leukemia. The assay was immunoSEQ multiplex PCR, and TCRdb's table has in-frame clones only and misses some. The top ten clones hold 0.3% to 0.45% of a sample with about 40,000 clones, roughly 80% of them seen once. Sequenced input: CD4+ T cells from blood buffy coats. The receptors shown here come from a human donor in good health.

This chain links TRBV4-1 with TRBJ2-7; D gene unclear. Germline V lookup: CDR1 MGHRA, CDR2 YSYEKL. Trimming removed 4 bases from V and 0 bases from J, with 13 bases in between. The CDR3 length is 15 residues. Here the CDR3 reads CASSPSGQSSYEQYF. CDR3 nucleotide sequence: TGCGCCAGCAGCCCGTCCGGGCAGAGCTCCTACGAGCAGTACTTC.

This chain connects TRBV10-3 to TRBJ2-7, with 12 nucleotides matching TRBD2. From germline, CDR1 is ENHRY and CDR2 SYGVKD. This CDR3 spans 15 amino acids. J gave up 5 bases and V 4 bases, and 6 bases lay outside the gene matches. This CDR3 is CAISAVRTSGNEQYF. CDR3 coding DNA: TGTGCCATCAGTGCCGTAAGGACTAGCGGGAACGAGCAGTACTTC.

The rearrangement uses TRBV6-1 and TRBJ1-4; unclear D gene. The V gene's germline CDR1 is MNHNS and CDR2 SASEGT. The CDR3 loop spans 15 amino acids. Trimming removed 7 bases from V and 13 bases from J, with 25 bases in between. The chain's CDR3 is CASIDKPGGFNGLFF. Here the CDR3 DNA reads TGTGCCAGCATCGACAAACCGGGAGGATTTAACGGACTGTTTTTT.

In its sample, this clone was seen once. The chain links TRBV5-4 to TRBJ2-7, with 9 bases identical to TRBD1. V shed 4 bases, J shed 2 bases, and the junction held 4 bases outside the gene matches. The CDR3 extends over 14 amino acids. The V gene's germline CDR1 is SGHNT and CDR2 YYREEE (reference sequence). CDR3 residues: CASSRDRVTYEQYF. The CDR3 DNA reads TGTGCCAGCAGCCGGGACAGGGTGACCTACGAGCAGTACTTC.

The rearrangement links TRBV19 to TRBJ2-7, with 8 bases identical to TRBD2. The CDR3 is 15 residues long. V shed 4 bases, J shed 1 base, and the junction held 6 bases outside the gene matches. The germline gives CDR1 LNHDA, CDR2 SQIVND (reference sequence). Here the CDR3 reads CASSNDPSGSYEQYF. CDR3 in DNA: TGTGCCAGTAGTAACGATCCTAGCGGGTCCTACGAGCAGTACTTC.

Here the CDR3 reads CASSPPGRNTGELFF. CDR3 nucleotide sequence: TGTGCCAGCTCACCACCCGGCAGGAACACCGGGGAGCTGTTTTTT. This chain joins TRBV18 and TRBJ2-2; D uncertain. CDR3 length: 15 residues. Deletions cut 0 bases from V and 1 base from J, with 6 bases between. The V gene's germline CDR1 is KGHSH and CDR2 LQKENI.

The chain couples TRBV5-4 to TRBJ2-3; TRBD2 might be the D (7 bases). The V gene lost 4 bases and the J gene lost 1 base, with 13 bases spanning the gap. Germline CDR1 is SGHNT and CDR2 is YYREEE (reference sequence). The CDR3 extends over 15 amino acids. The CDR3 sequence is CASSPWGGRTDTQYF. CDR3 in DNA: TGTGCCAGCAGCCCCTGGGGGGGGCGCACAGATACGCAGTATTTT.

The rearrangement links TRBV11-3 to TRBJ2-7, with TRBD1 matching 8 bases. V gave up 3 bases and J gave up 3 bases; unmatched junction bases: 1. CDR3 length: 13 amino acids. Germline CDR1 and CDR2: SGHNT and YENEEA. The CDR3 DNA reads as TGTGCCAGCAGCTTGGGACAGGACTACGAGCAGTACTTC. This sequence encodes CASSLGQDYEQYF.

The rearrangement links TRBV18 to TRBJ1-1; 8 nucleotides line up with TRBD1. Germline CDR1 KGHSH, CDR2 LQKENI. This CDR3 contains 14 residues. Trimming removed 4 bases from V and 5 bases from J; junction bases left unmatched: 6. In DNA, the CDR3 is TGTGCCAGCTCACTCGGACAGGGTGGGACTGAAGCTTTCTTT. The encoded protein is CASSLGQGGTEAFF. Combining the CDR3 with reference TRBV18 and TRBJ1-1 gives the whole variable domain NAGVMQNPRHLVRRRGQEARLRCSPMKGHSHVYWYRQLPEEGLKFMVYLQKENIIDESGMPKERFSAEFPKEGPSILRIQQVVRGDSAAYFCASSLGQGGTEAFFGQGTRLTVV.

J is TRBJ1-5 and V is TRBV7-2; D may be TRBD1 (6 bases). The V and J ends lost 7 bases and 3 bases respectively, with 16 bases between them. Germline CDR1 SGHTA, CDR2 FQGNSA. The CDR3 is 15 residues long. DNA of the CDR3: TGTGCCAGCACCTTTGGCTGGACAGTCAATCAGCCCCAGCATTTT. This gives the protein CASTFGWTVNQPQHF.

This clone has a handful of counts. This chain joins TRBV19 and TRBJ2-7; D perhaps matches TRBD1 (5 bases). Germline CDR1 is LNHDA and CDR2 is SQIVND (reference sequence). The ends were cut back, 3 bases at V and 5 bases at J, with 17 bases in the middle. The CDR3 sequence is 15 residues long. The CDR3 here is CASSMTGQGTHEQYF. Here the CDR3 DNA reads TGTGCCAGTAGTATGACCGGGCAGGGAACCCACGAGCAGTACTTC.

This clone was found once. This rearrangement joins TRBV7-9 to TRBJ2-1; 10 positions match TRBD2. Germline CDR1 and CDR2: SEHNR and FQNEAQ (reference sequence). The V segment lost 5 bases and the J segment 6 bases; nucleotides outside the gene matches: 10. The CDR3 consists of 16 residues. The DNA for the CDR3 is TGTGCCAGCAGCAAAGACCCGGGACTAGCGCTCAATGAGCAGTTCTTC. Amino acid sequence: CASSKDPGLALNEQFF.

The chain is built from TRBV7-3 and TRBJ2-1; D perhaps matches TRBD1 (5 bases). The V end was cut by 5 bases, the J end by 6 bases, with 14 bases between. Germline V gene data show CDR1 as SGHTA and CDR2 as FQGTGA. The CDR3 is 14 amino acids. CDR3: CASSQNGHINEQFF. The CDR3, as DNA: TGTGCCAGCAGCCAGAACGGACACATCAATGAGCAGTTCTTC.

The rearrangement joins TRBV19 to TRBJ1-2; unclear D gene. The germline V and J ends were trimmed by 7 bases and 3 bases, with 18 bases remaining between them. CDR1 and CDR2 (germline): LNHDA, SQIVND (reference sequence). This CDR3 contains 15 residues. The CDR3 DNA reads as TGTGCCAGTAATTCTGCTGTCAGCCAGTACTATGGCTACACCTTC. The encoded protein is CASNSAVSQYYGYTF.

The chain links TRBV28 to TRBJ2-2; D ambiguous. The germline V gene encodes CDR1 MDHEN and CDR2 SYDVKM. Trimming stripped 6 bases from V and 1 base from J, with 3 bases between. This CDR3 comprises 12 residues. CDR3: CASRQNTGELFF. In nucleotides, the CDR3 is TGTGCCAGCAGACAGAACACCGGGGAGCTGTTTTTT.

The J gene is TRBJ2-7, the V gene TRBV7-2; 9 nucleotides match TRBD1. CDR3 size: 15 residues. CDR1 and CDR2 (germline): SGHTA, FQGNSA. V shed 5 bases and J 2 bases; nucleotides not matched to a gene: 7. The CDR3 region has the DNA TGTGCCAGCAGCCTTCTGGGACAGGGACCCTACGAGCAGTACTTC. It encodes CASSLLGQGPYEQYF.

The rearrangement joins TRBV21-1 to TRBJ2-1; the D call TRBD2 from the table was never checked on the DNA. TRBV21-1 is a known pseudogene. This CDR3 has 19 residues. The CDR3 loop is CASSKALRVSGGSYNEQFF. In DNA, the CDR3 is TGTGCCAGCAGCAAAGCGCTAAGGGTTAGCGGTGGCTCCTACAATGAGCAGTTCTTC.

The V call is TRBV30, the J call TRBJ2-5; no clear D. The CDR3 extends over 14 amino acids. Germline CDR1 GTSNPN, CDR2 SVGIG (reference sequence). Trimming shortened V by 1 base and J by 2 bases, and 11 bases separated the two germline ends. The DNA for the CDR3 is TGTGCCTGGAGTGGGTTGGAAGGACAAGAGACCCAGTACTTC. Amino acids: CAWSGLEGQETQYF. The variable domain in full, completed from reference TRBV30 and TRBJ2-5, reads SQTIHQWPATLVQPVGSPLSLECTVEGTSNPNLYWYRQAAGRGLQLLFYSVGIGQISSEVPQNLSASRPQDRQFILSSKKLLLSDSGFYLCAWSGLEGQETQYFGPGTRLLVL.

The chain combines TRBV7-3 with TRBJ2-3; 10 bases line up with TRBD2. The V gene's germline CDR1 is SGHTA and CDR2 FQGTGA. The CDR3 consists of 18 residues. Unmatched junction bases numbered 6, after V lost 0 bases and J lost 0 bases. This CDR3 reads CASSLTAPSGGSTDTQYF. CDR3 DNA: TGTGCCAGCAGCTTAACGGCGCCTAGCGGGGGTAGCACAGATACGCAGTATTTT.

The genes are TRBV5-4 and TRBJ1-1, with a weak D call TRBD1 (5 bases). Germline lookup yields CDR1 SGHNT and CDR2 YYREEE (reference sequence). V lost 1 base and J 1 base, leaving 11 bases between the germline ends. The CDR3 is made up of 15 amino acids. DNA for the CDR3: TGTGCCAGCAGCTTGCAGGGCAGCGCGAACACTGAAGCTTTCTTT. This sequence encodes CASSLQGSANTEAFF.

The V gene is TRBV7-3, the J gene TRBJ1-1; possible D gene TRBD1, 6 bases. Looked up from germline, CDR1 is SGHTA and CDR2 is FQGTGA. V lost 4 bases to trimming and J lost 0 bases, with 9 bases between them. CDR3 length: 14 residues. This CDR3 reads CASSYRAMNTEAFF. CDR3 in DNA: TGTGCCAGCAGCTACAGGGCCATGAACACTGAAGCTTTCTTT.